The 21 T cell receptor beta chains presented below share a single source sample, sequenced in a study of neurological immune-mediated disorders. Via MiXCR, TCRdb re-called the 5' RACE reads, giving one row per CDR3 protein. This sample has about 120,000 distinct CDR3 sequences, with roughly 3.2% found just once. Sequencing input: PBMCs. Receptor source: a woman aged 30 to 39 with multiple sclerosis.

This clonotype was counted ten times or more. The rearrangement joins TRBV10-2 to TRBJ2-2; 7 bases line up with TRBD2. This CDR3 spans 14 amino acids. Germline V CDR1 and CDR2: WSHSY, SAAADI. The V gene end was trimmed by 0 bases and the J gene end by 5 bases; junction bases not matched to a gene: 0. The CDR3 protein is CASSESGGTGELFF. The CDR3 DNA reads as TGCGCCAGCAGTGAGTCGGGAGGGACCGGGGAGCTGTTTTTT.

This clonotype occurred many times. The genes are TRBV5-5 and TRBJ2-7, with D tentatively TRBD2 (7 bases). Per germline, CDR1 SGHKS and CDR2 YYEKEE (reference sequence). Between the trimmed V and J ends, which lost 4 bases and 1 base, there was a span of 18 bases. The CDR3 has 16 residues. The CDR3 protein is CASSLLAGAGSYEQYF. For the CDR3, the DNA is TGTGCCAGCAGCCTGCTTGCGGGGGCCGGTTCCTACGAGCAGTACTTC.

This clonotype was counted ten times or more. V is TRBV14 and J is TRBJ2-6; D is ambiguous. The germline V gene has CDR1 SGHDN and CDR2 FVKESK. With 4 bases removed from V and 0 bases from J, the gap between germline ends came to 10 bases. The CDR3 has 16 residues. The CDR3 reads CASSLSKDSGANVLTF. CDR3 coding DNA: TGTGCCAGCAGCCTCAGTAAGGACTCTGGGGCCAACGTCCTGACTTTC.

At least ten counts were recorded for this clonotype. The rearrangement uses TRBV7-9 and TRBJ2-1; TRBD1 matches at 7 bases. Trimming removed 6 bases from V and 4 bases from J; junction bases left unmatched: 6. The CDR3 totals 14 residues. Germline CDR1 reads SEHNR; CDR2 reads FQNEAQ (reference sequence). The CDR3 region is CASRRDREYNEQFF. The DNA of the CDR3 is TGTGCCAGCAGACGAGACAGGGAATACAATGAGCAGTTCTTC.

This clonotype was observed many times. The chain couples TRBV29-1 to TRBJ1-2, with D tentatively TRBD1 (5 bases). CDR1 is SQVTM and CDR2 is ANQGSEA in the germline V gene. The CDR3 has 14 residues. Trimming cost V 7 bases and J 8 bases, with 23 bases left between them. CDR3 coding DNA: TGCAGCGGAATCGACCCCAGGGATTTGAGCGGCTACACCTTC. This sequence encodes CSGIDPRDLSGYTF.

This clonotype was counted many times. J is TRBJ1-1 and V is TRBV7-9; no firm D call. The CDR3 totals 13 residues. Germline CDR1 and CDR2: SEHNR and FQNEAQ (reference sequence). V lost 1 base to trimming and J lost 1 base, with 4 bases between them. The CDR3: CASSLGWNTEAFF. The CDR3 nucleotides are TGTGCCAGCAGCTTAGGATGGAACACTGAAGCTTTCTTT.

This sequence joins TRBV20-1 and TRBJ1-1, with a possible D match to TRBD1 (5 bases). This CDR3 is built from 14 residues. Germline CDR1 is DFQATT and CDR2 is SNEGSKA (reference sequence). Trimming removed 3 bases from V and 1 base from J, with 12 bases in between. CDR3 in amino acids: CSARWRDWNTEAFF. The CDR3 coding sequence is TGCAGTGCTAGGTGGAGGGACTGGAACACTGAAGCTTTCTTT.

The chain is built from TRBV20-1 and TRBJ1-6; D is unclear. Looked up from germline, CDR1 is DFQATT and CDR2 is SNEGSKA (reference sequence). There are 16 residues in the CDR3. Trimming left V 2 bases short and J 7 bases short, with 18 bases between. CDR3: CSARYGPADGNSPLHF. The CDR3 nucleotides are TGCAGTGCTAGATACGGCCCCGCCGACGGCAATTCACCCCTCCACTTT.

This clonotype was seen repeatedly, ten times or more. The rearrangement uses TRBV7-8 and TRBJ1-2, with D perhaps TRBD1 (5 bases). CDR3 length equals 13 residues. Germline loops: CDR1 SGHVS, CDR2 FQNEAQ. Trimming cost V 5 bases and J 3 bases, with 10 bases left between them. The CDR3: CASSPRGDYGYTF. The CDR3 DNA follows: TGTGCCAGCAGCCCGAGGGGTGACTATGGCTACACCTTC.

This clonotype occurred many times. This chain joins TRBV12-3 or TRBV12-4 and TRBJ1-5; D perhaps matches TRBD1 (5 bases). The CDR3 spans 14 residues. Trimming took 5 bases from V and 0 from J, leaving 8 bases between them. CDR3 in DNA: TGTGCCAGCAGTGGGGGGGTTAGCAATCAGCCCCAGCATTTT. Translated: CASSGGVSNQPQHF.

This clonotype was seen many times. This chain links TRBV7-2 with TRBJ1-5; tentatively, D is TRBD1 (6 bases). CDR1 and CDR2 (germline): SGHTA, FQGNSA. CDR3 length: 16 amino acids. Trimming shortened V by 1 base and J by 5 bases, and 15 bases separated the two germline ends. The CDR3 loop is CASSLDHGGGYQPQHF. The CDR3 coding sequence is TGTGCCAGCAGCTTAGATCACGGGGGCGGGTATCAGCCCCAGCATTTT.

Concerning this clonotype: Just one base apart from a much larger clone, this may be a read error. This rearrangement joins TRBV20-1 to TRBJ2-1, with D tentatively TRBD1 (6 bases). Germline CDR1 DFQATT, CDR2 SNEGSKA (reference sequence). The CDR3 is 14 residues long. The DNA for the CDR3 is TGCAGTGCTACCGGACAGTTTCCCTACAAGGAGCAGTTCTTC. Protein product: CSATGQFPYKEQFF.

The table lists this clonotype with a few counts. This sequence joins TRBV3-1 and TRBJ2-7, with no clear D. Trimming pared 1 base from V and 1 base from J, leaving 11 bases between. This CDR3 spans 15 amino acids. Germline CDR1 and CDR2: LGHDT and YNNKEL (reference sequence). The DNA for the CDR3 is TGTGCCAGCAGCCAAGGGCGGAGCCCTTCCTACGAGCAGTACTTC. It codes for CASSQGRSPSYEQYF.

This clonotype was observed once. The V and J genes are TRBV28 and TRBJ1-1; TRBD1 aligns across 7 bases. Trimming cost V 5 bases and J 0 bases; bases outside gene matches: 9. The CDR3 length is 16 residues. Germline CDR1 MDHEN, CDR2 SYDVKM. The CDR3 DNA reads TGTGCCAGCAGTATTACAAGGGACAGAATGAACACTGAAGCTTTCTTT. This codes for CASSITRDRMNTEAFF.

The chain joins TRBV12-3 or TRBV12-4 to TRBJ2-1, with 9 positions matching TRBD2. Losses at the gene ends were 5 bases for V and 5 bases for J; bases not matched to a gene: 10. There are 16 residues in the CDR3. The CDR3 loop is CASSAGLAGTNNEQFF. The CDR3 DNA reads TGTGCCAGCAGTGCGGGGCTAGCGGGGACAAACAATGAGCAGTTCTTC.

This clonotype has ten or more counts. V and J are TRBV29-1 and TRBJ2-7; D is unclear. V was shortened by 2 bases and J by 2 bases, with 13 bases between the two germline ends. The CDR3 consists of 14 residues. CDR1 SQVTM and CDR2 ANQGSEA come from the germline V gene. The CDR3 sequence is CSVEIDGLTYEQYF. In DNA form, the CDR3 reads TGCAGCGTTGAAATCGACGGGCTCACCTACGAGCAGTACTTC.

This clonotype has a count of ten or more. The chain employs TRBV19 and TRBJ1-1; D not certain. CDR1 and CDR2 (germline): LNHDA, SQIVND (reference sequence). Between the trimmed V and J ends, which lost 5 bases and 8 bases, there was a span of 18 bases. The CDR3 totals 14 residues. CDR3 sequence: CASSLGWQEDEAFF. The CDR3 nucleotides are TGTGCCAGTAGTTTGGGGTGGCAGGAAGACGAAGCTTTCTTT.

This clonotype was found many times. The V gene is TRBV12-3 or TRBV12-4, the J gene TRBJ1-1, with 9 bases lining up with TRBD1. This CDR3 has 14 residues. Trimming removed 5 bases from V and 4 bases from J; junction bases left unmatched: 5. This CDR3 is CASSPKTGGTEAFF. The CDR3 DNA reads as TGTGCCAGCAGTCCAAAGACAGGGGGCACTGAAGCTTTCTTT.

This clonotype was seen ten or more times. The V gene is TRBV27, the J gene TRBJ2-7; either TRBD1 or TRBD2 may supply D (6 bases each). Germline lookup yields CDR1 MNHEY and CDR2 SMNVEV (reference sequence). The CDR3 is made up of 15 amino acids. The V gene lost 8 bases and the J gene lost 6 bases, with 23 bases spanning the gap. The chain's CDR3 is CASDRSGGGTVEQYF. CDR3 DNA sequence: TGTGCCAGCGACCGTAGCGGAGGGGGTACCGTCGAGCAGTACTTC.

Many counts were recorded for this clonotype. This chain links TRBV5-1 with TRBJ1-1, with D hard to call. V gave up 3 bases and J gave up 0 bases, with 9 bases separating them. This CDR3 comprises 14 residues. Per the germline V gene, CDR1 is SGHRS and CDR2 is YFSETQ. CDR3 sequence reads: CASSSDHVNTEAFF. CDR3 DNA sequence: TGCGCCAGCAGCTCTGACCATGTGAACACTGAAGCTTTCTTT.

The sample holds many counts of this clonotype. This CDR3 is CASSAGQTEAFF. CDR3 coding DNA: TGTGCCAGCAGCGCGGGACAGACTGAAGCTTTCTTT. This chain links TRBV9 with TRBJ1-1; 7 nucleotides align to TRBD1. The CDR3 is 12 amino acids. Germline CDR1 SGDLS, CDR2 YYNGEE. V lost 3 bases and J lost 5; bases outside the gene matches: 1. Looking up the rest from reference TRBV9 and TRBJ1-1 gives the full variable domain: DSGVTQTPKHLITATGQRVTLRCSPRSGDLSVYWYQQSLDQGLQFLIQYYNGEERAKGNILERFSAQQFPDLHSELNLSSLELGDSALYFCASSAGQTEAFFGQGTRLTVV.